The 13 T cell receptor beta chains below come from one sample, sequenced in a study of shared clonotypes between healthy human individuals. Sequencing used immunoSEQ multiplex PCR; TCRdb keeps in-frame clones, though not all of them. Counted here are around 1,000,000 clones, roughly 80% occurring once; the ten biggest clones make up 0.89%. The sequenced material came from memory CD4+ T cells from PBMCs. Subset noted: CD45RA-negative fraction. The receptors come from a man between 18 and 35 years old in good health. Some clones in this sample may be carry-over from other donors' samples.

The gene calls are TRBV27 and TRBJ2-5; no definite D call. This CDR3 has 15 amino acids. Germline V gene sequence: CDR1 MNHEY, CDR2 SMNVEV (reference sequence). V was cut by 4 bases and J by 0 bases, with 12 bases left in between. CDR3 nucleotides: TGTGCCAGCAGTTCCCCCGGGCGGTACCAAGAGACCCAGTACTTC. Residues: CASSSPGRYQETQYF.

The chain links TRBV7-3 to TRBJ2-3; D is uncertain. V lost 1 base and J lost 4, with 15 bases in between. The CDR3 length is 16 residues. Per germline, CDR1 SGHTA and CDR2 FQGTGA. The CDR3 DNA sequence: TGTGCCAGCAGCTTAAACCACCGCCTAACGGCAGATACGCAGTATTTT. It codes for CASSLNHRLTADTQYF.

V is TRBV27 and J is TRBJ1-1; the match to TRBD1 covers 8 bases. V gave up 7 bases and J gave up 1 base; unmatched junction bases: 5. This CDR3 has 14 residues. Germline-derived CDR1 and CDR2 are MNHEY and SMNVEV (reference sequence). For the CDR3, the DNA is TGTGCCAGCAAGCTCGACAGGGGGAACACTGAAGCTTTCTTT. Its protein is CASKLDRGNTEAFF.

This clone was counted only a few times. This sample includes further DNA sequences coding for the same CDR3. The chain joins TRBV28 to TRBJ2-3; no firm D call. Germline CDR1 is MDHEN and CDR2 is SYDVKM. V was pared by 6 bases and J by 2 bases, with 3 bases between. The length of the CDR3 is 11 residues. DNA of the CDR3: TGTGCCAGCAGAACCACAGATACGCAGTATTTT. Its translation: CASRTTDTQYF.

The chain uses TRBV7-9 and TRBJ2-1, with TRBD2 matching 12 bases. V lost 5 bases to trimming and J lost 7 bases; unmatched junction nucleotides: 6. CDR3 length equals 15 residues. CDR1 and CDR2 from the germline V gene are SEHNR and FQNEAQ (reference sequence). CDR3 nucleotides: TGTGCCAGCAGCCTGACTAGCGGGAGTTGGAATGAGCAGTTCTTC. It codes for CASSLTSGSWNEQFF.

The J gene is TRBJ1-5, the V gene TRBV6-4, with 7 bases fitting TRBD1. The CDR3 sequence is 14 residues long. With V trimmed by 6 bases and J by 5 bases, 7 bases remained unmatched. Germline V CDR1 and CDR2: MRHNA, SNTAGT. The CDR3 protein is CASSVEGAHQPQHF. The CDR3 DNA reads TGTGCCAGCAGCGTGGAGGGGGCGCATCAGCCCCAGCATTTT.

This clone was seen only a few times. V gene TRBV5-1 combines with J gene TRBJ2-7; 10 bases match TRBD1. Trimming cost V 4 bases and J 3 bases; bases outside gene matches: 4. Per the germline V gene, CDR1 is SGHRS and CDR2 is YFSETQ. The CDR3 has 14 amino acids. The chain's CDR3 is CASSATGGGYEQYF. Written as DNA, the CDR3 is TGCGCCAGCAGCGCGACAGGGGGCGGCTACGAGCAGTACTTC.

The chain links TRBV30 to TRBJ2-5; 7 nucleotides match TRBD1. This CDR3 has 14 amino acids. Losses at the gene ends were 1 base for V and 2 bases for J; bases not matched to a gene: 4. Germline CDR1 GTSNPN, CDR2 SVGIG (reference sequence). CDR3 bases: TGTGCCTGGAGTGCCGGGACAGCGCAAGAGACCCAGTACTTC. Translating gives CAWSAGTAQETQYF.

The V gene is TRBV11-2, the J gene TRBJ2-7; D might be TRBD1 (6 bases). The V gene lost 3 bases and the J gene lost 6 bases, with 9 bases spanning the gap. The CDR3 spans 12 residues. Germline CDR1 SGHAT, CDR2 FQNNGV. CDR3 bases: TGTGCCAGCAGCTTTACAGGGTCCGAGCAGTACTTC. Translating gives CASSFTGSEQYF.

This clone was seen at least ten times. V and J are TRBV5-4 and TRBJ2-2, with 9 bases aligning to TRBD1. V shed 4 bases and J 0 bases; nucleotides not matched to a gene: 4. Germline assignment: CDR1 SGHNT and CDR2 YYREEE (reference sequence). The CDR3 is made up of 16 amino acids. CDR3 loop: CASSKGQGTNTGELFF. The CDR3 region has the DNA TGTGCCAGCAGCAAGGGACAGGGTACGAACACCGGGGAGCTGTTTTTT. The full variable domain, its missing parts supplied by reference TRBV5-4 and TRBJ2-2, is ETGVTQSPTHLIKTRGQQVTLRCSSQSGHNTVSWYQQALGQGPQFIFQYYREEENGRGNFPPRFSGLQFPNYSSELNVNALELDDSALYLCASSKGQGTNTGELFFGEGSRLTVL.

The CDR3 region is CASSVSPGQGQRGYTF. The CDR3 bases are TGTGCCAGCAGTGTTTCCCCCGGACAGGGACAACGAGGCTACACCTTC. The gene calls are TRBV2 and TRBJ1-2, with 8 bases identical to TRBD1. Germline V CDR1 and CDR2: SNHLY, FYNNEI. CDR3 size: 16 residues. The trim removed 4 bases at V and 8 bases at J, leaving 15 bases unmatched.

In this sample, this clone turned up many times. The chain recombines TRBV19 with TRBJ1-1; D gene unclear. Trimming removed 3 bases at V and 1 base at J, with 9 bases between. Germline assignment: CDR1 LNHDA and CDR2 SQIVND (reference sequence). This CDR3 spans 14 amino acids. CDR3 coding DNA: TGTGCCAGTAGTATGGTCGGTCGGAACACTGAAGCTTTCTTT. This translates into CASSMVGRNTEAFF. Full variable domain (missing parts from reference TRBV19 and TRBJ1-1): DGGITQSPKYLFRKEGQNVTLSCEQNLNHDAMYWYRQDPGQGLRLIYYSQIVNDFQKGDIAEGYSVSREKKESFPLTVTSAQKNPTAFYLCASSMVGRNTEAFFGQGTRLTVV.

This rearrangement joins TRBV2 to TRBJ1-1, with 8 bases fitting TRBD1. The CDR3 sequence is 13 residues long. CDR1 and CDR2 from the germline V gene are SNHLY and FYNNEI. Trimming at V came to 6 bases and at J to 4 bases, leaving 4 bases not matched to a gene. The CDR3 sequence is CASSDRGITEAFF. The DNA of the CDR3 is TGTGCCAGCAGCGACAGGGGTATCACTGAAGCTTTCTTT.